These 14 T cell receptor beta chains share one sample of origin, sequenced in a study of tumor and adjacent non-tumor tissue in lung cancer. Three rounds of nested PCR, following a modified ARM-PCR protocol, produced the TCRbeta library. TCRdb redid the calling of the multiplex PCR reads with MiXCR, one entry per CDR3 protein. The sample includes some 66,000 distinct CDR3 sequences, about 55% seen only once; the top ten take under 35%. No cell sorting was done before RNA was extracted from the tissue. This non-tumor lung sample came from over 3 cm beyond the tumor edge. The specimen sequenced was distant non-tumor lung tissue. The receptors were sampled from a man between 65 and 80 years old with non-small cell lung cancer.

V gene TRBV21-1 combines with J gene TRBJ2-5. TRBV21-1 has pseudogene status. This CDR3 is built from 15 residues. Here the CDR3 DNA reads TGTGCCAGCAGCAAAAACCAACACATCCAGGAGACCCAGTATTTC. Protein product: CASSKNQHIQETQYF.

In this sample, this clonotype turned up a few times. The chain couples TRBV30 to TRBJ1-1; unclear D gene. The CDR3 has 16 residues. The V and J ends lost 2 bases and 3 bases respectively, with 19 bases between them. The germline gives CDR1 GTSNPN, CDR2 SVGIG (reference sequence). The CDR3 coding sequence is TGTGCCTGGAGTCCGACGTTGTTACTGGCGGACACTGAAGCTTTCTTT. Translated, it gives CAWSPTLLLADTEAFF.

This clonotype was recorded many times. This chain connects TRBV29-1 to TRBJ1-1; perhaps TRBD1 as D (5 bases). The germline V and J ends were trimmed by 4 bases and 1 base, with 10 bases remaining between them. The CDR3 contains 13 residues. The germline CDR1 and CDR2 sequences are SQVTM and ANQGSEA. The CDR3 nucleotides are TGCAGCGTTGTCGGGGGAGCGAACACTGAAGCTTTCTTT. It encodes CSVVGGANTEAFF. The full variable domain, rest sourced from reference TRBV29-1 and TRBJ1-1, is SAVISQKPSRDICQRGTSLTIQCQVDSQVTMMFWYRQQPGQSLTLIATANQGSEATYESGFVIDKFPISRPNLTFSTLTVSNMSPEDSSIYLCSVVGGANTEAFFGQGTRLTVV.

Regarding this clonotype: One end of the junction fails to match germline, which may point to a read error. V and J are TRBV6-1 and TRBJ2-7, with D possibly TRBD1 on 5 matching bases. The CDR3 sequence is 14 residues long. CDR1 and CDR2 from the germline V gene are MNHNS and SASEGT. This CDR3 is CTSRTPPRVYEQYF. The CDR3 region has the DNA TGTACCAGCAGAACCCCTCCCAGGGTCTACGAGCAGTACTTC.

This clonotype has only one observation. Compared with germline, one end of the junction differs, possibly owing to a read error. V usage is TRBV6-5 and J usage is TRBJ1-4; D gene unclear. The CDR3 spans 12 residues. The germline V gene encodes CDR1 MNHEY and CDR2 SVGAGI. The CDR3 region is CASRGVDVKLFF. CDR3 sequence (DNA): TGTGCCAGCCGGGGAGTGGATGTAAAACTGTTTTTC.

The rearrangement uses TRBV7-9 and TRBJ2-3; D may be TRBD1 (6 bases). In germline, CDR1 is SEHNR, CDR2 FQNEAQ (reference sequence). The V gene lost 10 bases and the J gene lost 0 bases, with 17 bases spanning the gap. This CDR3 spans 15 amino acids. CDR3 region: CANNFDRSSTDTQYF. The CDR3 bases are TGTGCCAACAACTTCGACAGGTCTAGCACAGATACGCAGTATTTT.

CDR3 residues: CATSDFGLAGGTDTQYF. CDR3 nucleotides: TGTGCCACCAGTGATTTCGGACTAGCGGGGGGGACAGATACGCAGTATTTT. The rearrangement joins TRBV24-1 to TRBJ2-3; TRBD2 aligns across 15 bases. V trimming: 1 base; J trimming: 3 bases; junction bases outside the gene matches: 1. Germline CDR1 and CDR2: KGHDR and SFDVKD. This CDR3 comprises 17 residues.

As for this clonotype: A read error may be the cause here, since a much bigger clone is one base away. This chain uses TRBV6-5 with TRBJ1-6; TRBD1 is a possible D gene (6 bases). CDR3 length: 14 amino acids. CDR1 is MNHEY and CDR2 is SVGAGI in the germline V gene. This chain's CDR3 is CACSYEGVGSPLHF. In DNA form, the CDR3 reads TGTGCCTGCAGTTACGAGGGGGTGGGTTCACCCCTCCACTTT.

This clonotype was observed once. This may be a read error: a much more frequent sequence differs by one nucleotide. The CDR3 region is CAGSLTGYGYTF. The CDR3 DNA reads TGTGCCGGGAGCCTGACGGGATATGGCTACACCTTC. The chain couples TRBV6-1 to TRBJ1-2; no reliable D call. CDR3 length: 12 residues. The germline gives CDR1 MNHNS, CDR2 SASEGT. Trimming left V 11 bases short and J 5 bases short, with 15 bases between.

As for this clonotype: A clone one base away is much larger, so this may be a read error. The rearrangement uses TRBV5-1 and TRBJ1-6, with 8 bases fitting TRBD1. CDR1 and CDR2 (germline): SGHRS, YFSETQ. The CDR3 covers 15 residues. V dropped 4 bases and J dropped 10; count of bases not matched to a gene: 10. The DNA of the CDR3 is TGCGCCAGCAGCATATGGGACAGGTGCAGATCACCCCTCCACTTT. Translating it yields CASSIWDRCRSPLHF. The whole variable domain, remainder taken from reference TRBV5-1 and TRBJ1-6, is KAGVTQTPRYLIKTRGQQVTLSCSPISGHRSVSWYQQTPGQGLQFLFEYFSETQRNKGNFPGRFSGRQFSNSRSEMNVSTLELGDSALYLCASSIWDRCRSPLHFGNGTRLTVT.

Note on this clonotype: A much larger clonotype is one base distant, so this may be a read error. The chain links TRBV7-9 to TRBJ1-4, with D hard to call. This CDR3 spans 14 amino acids. Looked up from germline, CDR1 is SEHNR and CDR2 is FQNEAQ (reference sequence). CDR3 DNA sequence: TGTGCCTGCAGCTTAGCGCCGGGAGTGGAAAAACTGTTTTTT. It yields the protein CACSLAPGVEKLFF.

J is TRBJ1-6 and V is TRBV7-6, with D unresolved. CDR1 and CDR2 from the germline V gene are SGHVS and FNYEAQ. CDR3 length: 15 residues. V dropped 4 bases and J dropped 7 bases, with 14 bases sitting between them. Here the CDR3 reads CASSSQDLINSPLHF. In DNA form, the CDR3 reads TGTGCCAGCAGCTCGCAGGATCTTATAAATTCACCCCTCCACTTT.

As to this clonotype: Germline and junction disagree at one end, which may indicate a read error. The V call is TRBV11-2, the J call TRBJ2-6; 8 nucleotides agree with TRBD1. Germline lookup yields CDR1 SGHAT and CDR2 FQNNGV. The CDR3 has 20 residues. CDR3: CARSEGEYWTGTSGANILTF. The CDR3 DNA reads as TGTGCCAGAAGCGAAGGGGAATATTGGACAGGGACCTCTGGGGCCAACATCCTGACTTTC.

This clonotype is medium-sized in the sample. The chain uses TRBV11-3 and TRBJ2-4; D is tentatively TRBD1 or TRBD2 (5 bases each). Looked up from germline, CDR1 is SGHNT and CDR2 is YENEEA. The V end lost 5 bases, the J end lost 0 bases, and 14 bases lay between the germline ends. This CDR3 is built from 16 residues. CDR3 in amino acids: CASSDNEGLAKNIQYF. The CDR3 DNA reads as TGTGCCAGCAGCGATAACGAGGGGCTAGCCAAAAACATTCAGTACTTC.